The source of this T cell receptor (beta chain) is a study of blood T cell repertoires in COVID-19. Whole-study context: Donors in the United States, Italy and Spain gave samples during acute or convalescent COVID-19. PBMCs, B-cell-depleted T cells, or T cells provided the cDNA or gDNA that made up the material.

As originally analysed: Reference gene primers were amplified, and this amplification served to estimate nucleated cell counts. Sequencing was performed with immunoSEQ multiplex PCR; in TCRdb, only in-frame clones are kept and a portion is missing. V, J and clone size are taken as reported in that table, and D and trimming were inferred from the DNA itself. This sample yields under 350,000 clones, of which 85% are seen a single time; 10% to 15% belongs to the top ten. Deletions cut 6 bases from V and 4 bases from J, with 22 bases between. CDR1 and CDR2 from the germline V gene are LNHDA and SQIVND (reference sequence). The CDR3 is 17 amino acids.

The rearrangement links TRBV19 to TRBJ1-5; D is unclear. The sequencing input was peripheral blood. This TCR was sampled from a human donor in a cohort sampled during active COVID-19. The CDR3 here is CASSPPLDGLLNQPQHF. CDR3 coding DNA: TGTGCCAGTAGCCCACCCCTAGACGGCCTCCTTAATCAGCCCCAGCATTTT.